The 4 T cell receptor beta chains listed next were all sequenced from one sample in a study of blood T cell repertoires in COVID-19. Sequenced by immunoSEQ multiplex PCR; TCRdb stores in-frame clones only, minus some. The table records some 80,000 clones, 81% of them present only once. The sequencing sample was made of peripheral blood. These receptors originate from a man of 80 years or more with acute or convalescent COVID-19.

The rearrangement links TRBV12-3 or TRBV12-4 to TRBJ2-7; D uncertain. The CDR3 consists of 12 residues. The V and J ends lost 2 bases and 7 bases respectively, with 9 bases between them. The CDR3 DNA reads TGTGCCAGCAGTTTAACCCCTAGGGAGCAGTACTTC. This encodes CASSLTPREQYF.

The CDR3 DNA sequence: TGTGCCAGCAGGACGACACAGCTTTACACTGAAGCTTTCTTT. It is translated as CASRTTQLYTEAFF. The rearrangement joins TRBV27 to TRBJ1-1; D gene uncertain. Trimming removed 6 bases from V and 3 bases from J, with 14 bases in between. In germline, CDR1 is MNHEY, CDR2 SMNVEV (reference sequence). The CDR3 covers 14 residues.

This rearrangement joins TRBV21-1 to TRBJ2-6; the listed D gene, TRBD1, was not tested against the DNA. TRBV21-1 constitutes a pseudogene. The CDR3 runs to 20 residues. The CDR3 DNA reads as TGTGCCAGCAGCCTTCCAGAACAGGGGCGAAGCTTATCTGGGGCCAACGTCCTGACTTTC. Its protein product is CASSLPEQGRSLSGANVLTF.

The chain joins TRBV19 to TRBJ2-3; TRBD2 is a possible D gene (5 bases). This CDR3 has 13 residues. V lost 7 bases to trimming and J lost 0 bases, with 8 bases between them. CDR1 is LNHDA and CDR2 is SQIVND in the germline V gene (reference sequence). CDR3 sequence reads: CASNRGSTDTQYF. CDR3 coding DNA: TGTGCCAGTAATCGGGGTAGCACAGATACGCAGTATTTT.